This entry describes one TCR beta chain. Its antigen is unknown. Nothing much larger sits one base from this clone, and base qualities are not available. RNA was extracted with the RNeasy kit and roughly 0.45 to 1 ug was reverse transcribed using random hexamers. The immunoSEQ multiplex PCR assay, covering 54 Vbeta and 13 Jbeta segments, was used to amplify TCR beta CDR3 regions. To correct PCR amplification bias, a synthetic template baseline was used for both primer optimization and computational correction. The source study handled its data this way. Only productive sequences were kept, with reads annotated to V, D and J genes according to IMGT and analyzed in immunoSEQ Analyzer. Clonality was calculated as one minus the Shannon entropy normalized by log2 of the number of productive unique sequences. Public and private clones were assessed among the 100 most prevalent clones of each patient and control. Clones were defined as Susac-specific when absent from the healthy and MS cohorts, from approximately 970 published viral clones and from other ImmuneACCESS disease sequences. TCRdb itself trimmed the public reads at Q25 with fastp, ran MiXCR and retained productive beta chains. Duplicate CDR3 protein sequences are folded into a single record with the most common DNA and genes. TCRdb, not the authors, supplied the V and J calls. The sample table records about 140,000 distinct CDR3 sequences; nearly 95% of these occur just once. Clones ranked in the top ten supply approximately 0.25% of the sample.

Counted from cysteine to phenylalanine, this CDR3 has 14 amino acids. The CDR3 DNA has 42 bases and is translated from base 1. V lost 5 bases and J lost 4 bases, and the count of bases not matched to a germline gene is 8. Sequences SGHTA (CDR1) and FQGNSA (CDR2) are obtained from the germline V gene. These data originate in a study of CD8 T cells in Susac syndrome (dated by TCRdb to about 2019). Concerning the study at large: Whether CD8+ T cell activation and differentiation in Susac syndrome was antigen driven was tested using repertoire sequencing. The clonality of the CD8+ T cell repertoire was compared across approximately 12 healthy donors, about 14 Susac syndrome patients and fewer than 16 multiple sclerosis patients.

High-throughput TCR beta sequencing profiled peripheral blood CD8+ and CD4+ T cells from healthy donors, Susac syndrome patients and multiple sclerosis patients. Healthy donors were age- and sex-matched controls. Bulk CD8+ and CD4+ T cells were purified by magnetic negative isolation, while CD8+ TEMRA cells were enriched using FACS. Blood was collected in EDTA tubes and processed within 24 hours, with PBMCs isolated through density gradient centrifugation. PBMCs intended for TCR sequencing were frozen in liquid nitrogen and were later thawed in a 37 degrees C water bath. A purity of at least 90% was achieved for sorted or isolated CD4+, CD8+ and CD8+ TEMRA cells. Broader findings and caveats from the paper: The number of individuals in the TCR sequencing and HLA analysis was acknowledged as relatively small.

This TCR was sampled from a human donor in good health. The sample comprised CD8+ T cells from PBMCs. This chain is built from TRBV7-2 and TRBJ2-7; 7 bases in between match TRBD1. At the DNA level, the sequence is TGTGCCAGCAGCCTGCAGGGGGTCGTATACGAGCAGTACTTC. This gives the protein CASSLQGVVYEQYF.